Below, 15 T cell receptor beta chains from the same sample are listed, as sequenced in a study of blood T cell repertoires in COVID-19 (TCRdb year 2020). The library came from the immunoSEQ multiplex PCR assay. What TCRdb holds here is the immuneACCESS table cut down to in-frame rearrangements. Part of the clones is not present; checked against another copy, under half of the missing clones reflect an unresolved V gene, and the others are unexplained. Within this sample are some 76,000 clones, with about 89% of them counted one time only. The ten largest clones represent 0.58% of the sample. Sequencing input: peripheral blood. The source is a man aged 60 to 75 with acute or convalescent COVID-19.

The CDR3 is CASSQGEREQYF. CDR3 sequence (DNA): TGCGCCAGCAGCCAAGGGGAGAGGGAGCAGTACTTC. V usage is TRBV4-1 and J usage is TRBJ2-7, with a tentative D call TRBD2 (5 bases). V was clipped by 1 base and J by 7 bases, with 8 bases between them. This CDR3 has 12 residues. Germline V gene lookup returns CDR1 MGHRA and CDR2 YSYEKL.

The chain carries TRBV5-1 and TRBJ2-7; D ambiguous. With 3 bases removed from V and 2 bases from J, the gap between germline ends came to 12 bases. This CDR3 region has 14 residues. In germline, CDR1 is SGHRS, CDR2 YFSETQ. The CDR3 sequence is CASSSNAAAYEQYF. The DNA of the CDR3 is TGCGCCAGCAGCTCAAACGCGGCGGCCTACGAGCAGTACTTC.

J is TRBJ2-7 and V is TRBV19; 7 bases agree with TRBD1. This CDR3 spans 14 amino acids. The germline gives CDR1 LNHDA, CDR2 SQIVND (reference sequence). J lost 4 bases, V lost 4 bases, and 7 bases had no gene match. CDR3 sequence: CASSNSMGQYEQYF. Here the CDR3 DNA reads TGTGCCAGTAGTAATTCAATGGGACAGTACGAGCAGTACTTC.

The CDR3 DNA reads TGCGCCAGCAGCCACGGGACAGGGCGACGCACAGATACGCAGTATTTT. Its protein is CASSHGTGRRTDTQYF. V is TRBV5-1 and J is TRBJ2-3; 9 bases agree with TRBD1. CDR1 is SGHRS and CDR2 is YFSETQ in the germline V gene. With 4 bases clipped from V and 1 base from J, the junction kept 7 bases outside the gene matches. The CDR3 loop spans 16 amino acids. The full variable domain, completed using reference TRBV5-1 and TRBJ2-3, is KAGVTQTPRYLIKTRGQQVTLSCSPISGHRSVSWYQQTPGQGLQFLFEYFSETQRNKGNFPGRFSGRQFSNSRSEMNVSTLELGDSALYLCASSHGTGRRTDTQYFGPGTRLTVL.

The chain couples TRBV5-1 to TRBJ1-1; D not certain. Germline V CDR1 and CDR2: SGHRS, YFSETQ. V lost 0 bases to trimming and J lost 4 bases, with 7 bases between them. The CDR3 runs 13 residues. The DNA for the CDR3 is TGCGCCAGCAGCTTGGGAGGATTCACTGAAGCTTTCTTT. Amino acid sequence: CASSLGGFTEAFF. Full variable domain (outside the CDR3, taken from reference TRBV5-1 and TRBJ1-1): KAGVTQTPRYLIKTRGQQVTLSCSPISGHRSVSWYQQTPGQGLQFLFEYFSETQRNKGNFPGRFSGRQFSNSRSEMNVSTLELGDSALYLCASSLGGFTEAFFGQGTRLTVV.

V usage is TRBV6-4 and J usage is TRBJ2-3; 12 bases map to TRBD2. The CDR3 has 15 residues. The ends lost 6 bases at V and 6 bases at J; junction bases unmatched: 7. Germline CDR1 and CDR2: MRHNA and SNTAGT. CDR3 residues: CASSPLAGGPDTQYF. In DNA, the CDR3 is TGTGCCAGCAGCCCACTAGCGGGAGGCCCCGATACGCAGTATTTT.

The chain recombines TRBV27 with TRBJ1-2, with a weak D call TRBD1 (5 bases). CDR3 length: 14 amino acids. V lost 0 bases and J 5 bases, leaving 10 bases between the germline ends. CDR1 and CDR2 from the germline V gene are MNHEY and SMNVEV (reference sequence). The chain's CDR3 is CASSLSGTAYGYTF. CDR3 coding DNA: TGTGCCAGCAGTTTATCGGGGACTGCGTATGGCTACACCTTC.

The chain is built from TRBV7-2 and TRBJ2-2; D unresolved. Trimming stripped 5 bases from V and 1 base from J, with 5 bases between. The CDR3 is 13 residues long. Germline V gives CDR1 SGHTA, CDR2 FQGNSA. In DNA, the CDR3 is TGTGCCAGCAGCCCCGGGAACACCGGGGAGCTGTTTTTT. Translating it yields CASSPGNTGELFF.

The genes are TRBV12-5 and TRBJ2-3; TRBD2 is a possible D gene (7 bases). The germline V gene has CDR1 LGHNT and CDR2 FRNRAP. The V gene lost 2 bases and the J gene lost 2 bases, with 11 bases spanning the gap. CDR3 length equals 15 residues. The CDR3 is CASGLRGALTDTQYF. CDR3 DNA sequence: TGTGCTAGTGGTTTGCGGGGGGCACTCACAGATACGCAGTATTTT.

This chain links TRBV19 with TRBJ1-3; 10 positions agree with TRBD1. Germline CDR1 reads LNHDA; CDR2 reads SQIVND (reference sequence). The CDR3 runs to 16 residues. V lost 7 bases and J lost 0; bases outside the gene matches: 6. The chain's CDR3 is CASTETGGGSGNTIYF. CDR3 bases: TGTGCCAGTACAGAGACAGGGGGCGGCTCTGGAAACACCATATATTTT.

The genes are TRBV5-1 and TRBJ1-4; 9 nucleotides agree with TRBD1. This CDR3 has 16 residues. V dropped 4 bases and J dropped 3; count of bases not matched to a gene: 7. Germline CDR1 is SGHRS and CDR2 is YFSETQ. This chain's CDR3 is CASSRYRGRSNEKLFF. The CDR3 bases are TGCGCCAGCAGCAGATACAGGGGGCGGTCTAATGAAAAACTGTTTTTT.

This rearrangement joins TRBV10-3 to TRBJ2-7, with 10 bases identical to TRBD2. Trimming at V came to 8 bases and at J to 2 bases, leaving 3 bases not matched to a gene. The germline CDR1 and CDR2 sequences are ENHRY and SYGVKD. CDR3 length: 13 residues. The CDR3 sequence: CAIGTSGAYEQYF. As DNA, the CDR3 is TGTGCCATCGGAACTAGCGGGGCCTACGAGCAGTACTTC.

The CDR3 loop reads CASSLAPVDTQYF. The CDR3 nucleotides read TGTGCCAGCAGCTTGGCCCCAGTAGATACGCAGTATTTT. This rearrangement joins TRBV5-4 to TRBJ2-3, with D uncertain. Germline V CDR1 and CDR2: SGHNT, YYREEE (reference sequence). The V end lost 0 bases, the J end lost 5 bases, and 7 bases lay between the germline ends. The CDR3 covers 13 residues.

The chain joins TRBV7-3 to TRBJ2-2, with D tentatively TRBD2 (6 bases). The CDR3 covers 14 residues. Per the germline V gene, CDR1 is SGHTA and CDR2 is FQGTGA. The V gene lost 6 bases and the J gene lost 4 bases, with 12 bases spanning the gap. CDR3 sequence reads: CASRLGGLTGELFF. The CDR3, as DNA: TGTGCCAGCAGGCTGGGGGGACTCACCGGGGAGCTGTTTTTT.

The J gene is TRBJ1-2, the V gene TRBV18; TRBD1 matches at 9 bases. CDR3 length: 14 amino acids. Looked up from germline, CDR1 is KGHSH and CDR2 is LQKENI. Germline trimming cut 3 bases from V and 8 bases from J; bases unmatched to any gene: 7. The CDR3 region is CASSPGQGIGGYTF. The CDR3 bases are TGTGCCAGCTCACCGGGACAGGGAATCGGCGGCTACACCTTC.